Sequencing of this TCR beta chain was carried out in a study of blood T cell repertoires in COVID-19. Study at large: The United States, Italy and Spain supplied acute and convalescent COVID-19 samples. T cells, B-cell-depleted T cells, or PBMCs provided the cDNA or gDNA that served as material.

Per the authors' pipeline: Reference gene primer amplification in the assay estimated nucleated cell counts. TCRdb's table, derived via immunoSEQ multiplex PCR, lists solely in-frame clones and lacks some. D and trimming come from the DNA, and the V and J calls and clone size come from that table. Among 200,000 to 300,000 clones, 65% to 90% were seen once, and the ten largest hold about 5.1%. The V gene lost 3 bases and the J gene lost 7 bases, with 13 bases spanning the gap. CDR1 is KGHSH, CDR2 LQKENI, per germline. The CDR3 totals 15 residues. Enrollment of patients from Seattle took place during active infection, with longitudinal follow-up.

Sequenced sample: peripheral blood. The origin of this receptor is a man aged 50 to 60 with COVID-19, enrolled during active disease. This rearrangement joins TRBV18 to TRBJ1-6; D gene ambiguous. The CDR3 sequence: CASSPTFDGNSPLHF. CDR3 in DNA: TGTGCCAGCTCACCGACTTTTGACGGGAATTCACCCCTCCACTTT.